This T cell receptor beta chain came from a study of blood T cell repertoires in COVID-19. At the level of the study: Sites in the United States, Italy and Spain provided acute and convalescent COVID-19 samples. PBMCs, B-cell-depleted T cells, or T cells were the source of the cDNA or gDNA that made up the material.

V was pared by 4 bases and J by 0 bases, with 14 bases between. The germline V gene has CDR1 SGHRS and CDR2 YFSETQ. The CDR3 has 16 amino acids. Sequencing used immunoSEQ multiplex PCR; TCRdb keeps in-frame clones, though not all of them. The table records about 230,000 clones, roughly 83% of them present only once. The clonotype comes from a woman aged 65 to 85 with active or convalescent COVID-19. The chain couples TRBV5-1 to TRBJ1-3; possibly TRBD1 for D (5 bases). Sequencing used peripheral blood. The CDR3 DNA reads TGCGCCAGCAGCCCCAGGGTCTCAAACTCTGGAAACACCATATATTTT. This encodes CASSPRVSNSGNTIYF.